This T cell receptor (beta chain) stems from a study of T cells in Graves' hyperthyroidism and ophthalmopathy. Study-level background: Peripheral blood samples were taken at initial diagnosis, prior to any treatment. Study results and limitations: Blood also held most thyroid clonotypes expanded beyond 0.001. Classification by a 13 V-J model distinguished ophthalmopathy from stable hyperthyroidism.

This clonotype appeared a few times. Its cognate antigen is unknown. At first hyperthyroidism diagnosis, before any ophthalmopathy symptoms, the blood sample was collected. The CDR3 has 15 amino acids. Trimming removed 2 bases from V and 3 bases from J; junction bases left unmatched: 6. Germline V gene sequence: CDR1 GTSNPN, CDR2 SVGIG (reference sequence). The source material, RNA transcripts, was used to amplify TCR beta CDR3 regions. TCR CDR3 regions were first amplified by RT-PCR with HTBI primers. TCRdb itself ran the multiplex PCR reads through MiXCR, one entry per CDR3 protein. The table has about 720,000 distinct CDR3 sequences, approximately 19% seen once.

The chain combines TRBV30 with TRBJ1-4; 7 bases match TRBD1. The clonotype comes from a woman aged 50 to 65 with Graves' hyperthyroidism that later progressed to Graves' ophthalmopathy. Sample: blood. CDR3 nucleotides: TGTGCCTGGAGTACACAGGGGCCTCCTAATGAAAAACTGTTTTTT. This gives the protein CAWSTQGPPNEKLFF.